The T cell receptor beta chain under discussion was sequenced for a study of regulatory T cells in long-lasting Graves disease. This clonotype was observed at least ten times. The authors built TCR beta libraries using iRepertoire HTBI primers and Arm-PCR of CDR3 regions. Each CDR3 protein is one row after TCRdb ran MiXCR on the multiplex PCR reads. The sample comprises a few hundred thousand distinct CDR3 sequences, about 22% of which are singletons, and 10% to 15% rests with the top ten. Documented time point: persistent/refractory GD, antithyroid drugs over 5 years with positive TRAb. PBMC-extracted RNA yielded the TCR library. The sample was peripheral blood mononuclear cells (PBMCs), taken when the disease was refractory, from a patient treated with antithyroid drugs. The sequence was obtained from a female donor with Graves disease.

The CDR3 region has the DNA TGCAGCGTGCGGGGACTAGCGATCCACCAAGAGACCCAGTACTTC. Its translation: CSVRGLAIHQETQYF. The genes are TRBV29-1 and TRBJ2-5, with 10 bases identical to TRBD2. V gave up 6 bases and J gave up 0 bases; unmatched junction bases: 7. Germline V gene sequence: CDR1 SQVTM, CDR2 ANQGSEA. The CDR3 sequence is 15 residues long. Variable domain in full (rest from reference TRBV29-1 and TRBJ2-5): SAVISQKPSRDICQRGTSLTIQCQVDSQVTMMFWYRQQPGQSLTLIATANQGSEATYESGFVIDKFPISRPNLTFSTLTVSNMSPEDSSIYLCSVRGLAIHQETQYFGPGTRLLVL.